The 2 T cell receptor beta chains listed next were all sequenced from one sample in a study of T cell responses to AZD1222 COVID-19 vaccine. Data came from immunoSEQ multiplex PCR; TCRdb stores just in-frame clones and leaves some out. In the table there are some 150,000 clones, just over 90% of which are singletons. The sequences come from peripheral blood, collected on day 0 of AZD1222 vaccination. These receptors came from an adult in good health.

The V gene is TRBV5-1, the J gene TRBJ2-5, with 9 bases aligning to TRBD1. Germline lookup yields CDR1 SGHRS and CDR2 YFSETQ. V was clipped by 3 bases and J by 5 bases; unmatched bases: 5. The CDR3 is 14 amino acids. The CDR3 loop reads CASSSGQGGETQYF. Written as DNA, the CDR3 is TGCGCCAGCAGCTCGGGACAGGGTGGGGAGACCCAGTACTTC.

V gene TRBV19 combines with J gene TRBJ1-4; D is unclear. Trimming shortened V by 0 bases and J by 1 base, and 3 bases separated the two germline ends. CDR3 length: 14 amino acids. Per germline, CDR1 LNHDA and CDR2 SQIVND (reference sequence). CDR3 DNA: TGTGCCAGTAGTATAGACAAAACTAATGAAAAACTGTTTTTT. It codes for CASSIDKTNEKLFF. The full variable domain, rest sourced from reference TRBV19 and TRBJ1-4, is DGGITQSPKYLFRKEGQNVTLSCEQNLNHDAMYWYRQDPGQGLRLIYYSQIVNDFQKGDIAEGYSVSREKKESFPLTVTSAQKNPTAFYLCASSIDKTNEKLFFGSGTQLSVL.